This passage covers 9 T cell receptor beta chains from one sample sequenced in a study of molecular identifiers for immune sequencing clone quantification. TCRdb re-called the PCR reads with MiXCR, one entry per CDR3 protein. The top ten clones hold approximately 0.76% of a sample with 460,000 or so distinct CDR3 sequences, under 30% of them seen once. The sample was naive CD8+ T cells from blood, with Jurkat cell RNA spiked in. Noted subset: FACS-sorted CD8+CD4-CCR7+CD45RA+ naive T cells. The source is a human donor in good health. Some libraries in this study had Jurkat cell RNA spiked in.

Comments on this clonotype: Being one base from a much bigger clone, this may be a read error. The CDR3 carries no conserved terminal phenylalanine or tryptophan, so it likely arises from a read error. The CDR3 nucleotides are TGTGCCAGCAGTTTTGGCAGGGTGAGCACAGATACGCAGTATCTT. Protein: CASSFGRVSTDTQYL. V usage is TRBV28 and J usage is TRBJ2-3, with D tentatively TRBD1 (5 bases). The CDR3 loop spans 15 amino acids. The germline V and J ends were trimmed by 3 bases and 0 bases, with 10 bases remaining between them. Per the germline V gene, CDR1 is MDHEN and CDR2 is SYDVKM.

The V call is TRBV30, the J call TRBJ1-6; no definite D call. The CDR3 spans 13 residues. Germline loops: CDR1 GTSNPN, CDR2 SVGIG (reference sequence). V was clipped by 2 bases and J by 3 bases, with 5 bases between them. Here the CDR3 reads CAWSSLYNSPLHF. In nucleotides, the CDR3 is TGTGCCTGGAGTTCCCTCTATAATTCACCCCTCCACTTT.

This chain links TRBV13 with TRBJ1-1; a possible D gene is TRBD1 (6 bases). V was clipped by 5 bases and J by 5 bases, with 15 bases between them. CDR1 is PRHDT, CDR2 FYEKMQ, per germline (reference sequence). The CDR3 is 14 residues long. CDR3 DNA: TGTGCCAGCAGCCCCGGGGGGGCCTATACTGAAGCTTTCTTT. Encoded protein: CASSPGGAYTEAFF.

This clonotype was seen many times. The chain employs TRBV2 and TRBJ2-3, with D unclear. This CDR3 region has 14 residues. The germline CDR1 and CDR2 sequences are SNHLY and FYNNEI. V lost 8 bases, J lost 4 bases, and 16 bases lay in between. The CDR3 region is CASLGEASSDTQYF. Here the CDR3 DNA reads TGTGCCAGCTTAGGTGAGGCGAGCTCAGATACGCAGTATTTT. The variable domain in full, completed from reference TRBV2 and TRBJ2-3, reads EPEVTQTPSHQVTQMGQEVILRCVPISNHLYFYWYRQILGQKVEFLVSFYNNEISEKSEIFDDQFSVERPDGSNFTLKIRSTKLEDSAMYFCASLGEASSDTQYFGPGTRLTVL.

Points on this clonotype: A much bigger clone sits one base away, suggesting this may be a read error. This chain links TRBV20-1 with TRBJ1-6; D remains ambiguous. CDR3 size: 12 residues. V lost 0 bases to trimming and J lost 14 bases, with 11 bases between them. Germline V gene lookup returns CDR1 DFQATT and CDR2 SNEGSKA (reference sequence). CDR3 residues: CSARDEERTLHF. CDR3 DNA sequence: TGCAGTGCTAGAGATGAGGAGCGGACCCTCCACTTT.

This clonotype was counted a few times. J is TRBJ2-5 and V is TRBV7-6, with 7 positions matching TRBD1. Germline CDR1 SGHVS, CDR2 FNYEAQ. Trimming took 6 bases from V and 1 from J; bases not matched to a gene: 8. The CDR3 consists of 15 residues. Here the CDR3 DNA reads TGTGCCAGCAGGTTCGGGGCAGGGGGCCAAGAGACCCAGTACTTC. It is translated as CASRFGAGGQETQYF. The variable domain in full, completed from reference TRBV7-6 and TRBJ2-5, reads GAGVSQSPRYKVTKRGQDVALRCDPISGHVSLYWYRQALGQGPEFLTYFNYEAQQDKSGLPNDRFSAERPEGSISTLTIQRTEQRDSAMYRCASRFGAGGQETQYFGPGTRLLVL.

Turning to this clonotype: A much larger clone differs by one base, so this may be a read error. The rearrangement uses TRBV20-1 and TRBJ1-5; TRBD1 matches at 10 bases. This CDR3 contains 15 residues. CDR1 and CDR2 (germline): DFQATT, SNEGSKA (reference sequence). CDR3 in DNA: TGCAGGGCGAACGATGGTGGACAGGGGGTTCAGCCCCAGCATTTT. Residues: CRANDGGQGVQPQHF.

V gene TRBV6-2 or TRBV6-3 combines with J gene TRBJ2-3; 9 bases line up with TRBD2. The length of the CDR3 is 17 residues. V was clipped by 5 bases and J by 5 bases; unmatched bases: 14. Germline CDR1 MNHEY, CDR2 SVGEGT. CDR3 region: CASSQSSWTSVVDTQYF. CDR3 nucleotides: TGTGCCAGCAGTCAATCGTCATGGACTAGCGTGGTAGATACGCAGTATTTT.

The sample holds many counts of this clonotype. The chain combines TRBV28 with TRBJ2-7; no firm D call. The V end lost 7 bases, the J end lost 2 bases, and 15 bases lay between the germline ends. Germline-derived CDR1 and CDR2 are MDHEN and SYDVKM. This CDR3 comprises 14 residues. The CDR3 sequence is CASNATPLAYEQYF. The CDR3 DNA follows: TGTGCCAGCAACGCCACCCCCCTAGCCTACGAGCAGTACTTC. The whole variable domain, filled in from reference TRBV28 and TRBJ2-7, reads DVKVTQSSRYLVKRTGEKVFLECVQDMDHENMFWYRQDPGLGLRLIYFSYDVKMKEKGDIPEGYSVSREKKERFSLILESASTNQTSMYLCASNATPLAYEQYFGPGTRLTVT.